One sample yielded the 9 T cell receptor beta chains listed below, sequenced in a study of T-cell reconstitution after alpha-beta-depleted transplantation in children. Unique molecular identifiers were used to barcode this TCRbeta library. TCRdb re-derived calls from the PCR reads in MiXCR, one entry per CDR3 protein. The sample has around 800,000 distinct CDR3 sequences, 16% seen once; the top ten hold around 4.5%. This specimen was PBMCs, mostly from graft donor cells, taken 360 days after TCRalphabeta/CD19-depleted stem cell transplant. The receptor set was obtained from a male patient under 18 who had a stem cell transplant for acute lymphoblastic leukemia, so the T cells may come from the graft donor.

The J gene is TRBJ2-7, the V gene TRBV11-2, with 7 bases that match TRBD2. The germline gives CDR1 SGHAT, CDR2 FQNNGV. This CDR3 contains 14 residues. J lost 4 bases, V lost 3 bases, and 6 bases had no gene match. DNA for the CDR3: TGTGCCAGCAGCTTTAGTAGGACTAGGTACGAGCAGTACTTC. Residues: CASSFSRTRYEQYF.

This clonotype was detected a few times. The CDR3 region is CASSLRLDPNSYNEQFF. The CDR3 nucleotides are TGTGCCAGCAGCTTGAGACTCGATCCCAACTCCTACAATGAGCAGTTCTTC. The chain is built from TRBV7-2 and TRBJ2-1; no reliable D call. Looked up from germline, CDR1 is SGHTA and CDR2 is FQGNSA. This CDR3 has 17 amino acids. V lost 3 bases to trimming and J lost 0 bases, with 15 bases between them.

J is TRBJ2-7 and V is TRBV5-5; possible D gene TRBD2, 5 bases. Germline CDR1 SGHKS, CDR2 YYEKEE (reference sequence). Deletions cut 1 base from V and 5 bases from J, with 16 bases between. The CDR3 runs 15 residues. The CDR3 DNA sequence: TGTGCCAGCAGCTTGTCTGGGGTCCGAGGGAACGAGCAGTACTTC. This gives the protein CASSLSGVRGNEQYF.

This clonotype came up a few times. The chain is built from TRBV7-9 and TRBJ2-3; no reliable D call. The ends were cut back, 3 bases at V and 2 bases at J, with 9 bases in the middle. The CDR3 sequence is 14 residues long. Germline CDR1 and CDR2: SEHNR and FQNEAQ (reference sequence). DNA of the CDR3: TGTGCCAGCAGCTTGGGGTTTACCACAGATACGCAGTATTTT. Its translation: CASSLGFTTDTQYF.

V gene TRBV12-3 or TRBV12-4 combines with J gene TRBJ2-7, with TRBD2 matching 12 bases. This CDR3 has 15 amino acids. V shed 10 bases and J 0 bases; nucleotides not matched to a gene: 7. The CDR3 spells CATGLAGGSSYEQYF. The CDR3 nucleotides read TGTGCCACCGGTCTAGCGGGAGGGAGCTCCTACGAGCAGTACTTC.

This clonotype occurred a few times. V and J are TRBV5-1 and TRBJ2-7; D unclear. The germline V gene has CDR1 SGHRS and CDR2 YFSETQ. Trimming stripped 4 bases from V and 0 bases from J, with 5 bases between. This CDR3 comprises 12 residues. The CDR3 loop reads CASSTYSYEQYF. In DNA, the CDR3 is TGCGCCAGCAGCACCTACTCCTACGAGCAGTACTTC. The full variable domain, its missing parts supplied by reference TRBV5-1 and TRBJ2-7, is KAGVTQTPRYLIKTRGQQVTLSCSPISGHRSVSWYQQTPGQGLQFLFEYFSETQRNKGNFPGRFSGRQFSNSRSEMNVSTLELGDSALYLCASSTYSYEQYFGPGTRLTVT.

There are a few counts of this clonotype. This chain's CDR3 is CASSQRAGGIYEQYF. The CDR3 DNA reads TGCGCCAGCAGCCAACGGGCGGGAGGCATCTACGAGCAGTACTTC. This sequence joins TRBV5-1 and TRBJ2-7; 8 nucleotides align to TRBD2. V trimming: 4 bases; J trimming: 3 bases; junction bases outside the gene matches: 9. The CDR3 is 15 residues long. Looked up from germline, CDR1 is SGHRS and CDR2 is YFSETQ.

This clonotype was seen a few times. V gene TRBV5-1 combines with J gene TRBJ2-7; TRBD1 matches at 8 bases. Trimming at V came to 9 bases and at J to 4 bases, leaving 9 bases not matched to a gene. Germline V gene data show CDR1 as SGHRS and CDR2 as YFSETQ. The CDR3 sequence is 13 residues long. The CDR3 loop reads CATPRTGLYEQYF. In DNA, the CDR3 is TGCGCCACCCCGAGGACAGGGCTATACGAGCAGTACTTC.

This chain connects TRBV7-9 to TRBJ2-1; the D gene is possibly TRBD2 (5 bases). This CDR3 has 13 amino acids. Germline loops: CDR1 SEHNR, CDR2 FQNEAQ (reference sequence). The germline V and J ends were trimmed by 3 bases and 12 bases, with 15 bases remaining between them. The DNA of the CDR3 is TGTGCCAGCAGCTTCCCGCGGGTTTACGGGCAGTTCTTC. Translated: CASSFPRVYGQFF.